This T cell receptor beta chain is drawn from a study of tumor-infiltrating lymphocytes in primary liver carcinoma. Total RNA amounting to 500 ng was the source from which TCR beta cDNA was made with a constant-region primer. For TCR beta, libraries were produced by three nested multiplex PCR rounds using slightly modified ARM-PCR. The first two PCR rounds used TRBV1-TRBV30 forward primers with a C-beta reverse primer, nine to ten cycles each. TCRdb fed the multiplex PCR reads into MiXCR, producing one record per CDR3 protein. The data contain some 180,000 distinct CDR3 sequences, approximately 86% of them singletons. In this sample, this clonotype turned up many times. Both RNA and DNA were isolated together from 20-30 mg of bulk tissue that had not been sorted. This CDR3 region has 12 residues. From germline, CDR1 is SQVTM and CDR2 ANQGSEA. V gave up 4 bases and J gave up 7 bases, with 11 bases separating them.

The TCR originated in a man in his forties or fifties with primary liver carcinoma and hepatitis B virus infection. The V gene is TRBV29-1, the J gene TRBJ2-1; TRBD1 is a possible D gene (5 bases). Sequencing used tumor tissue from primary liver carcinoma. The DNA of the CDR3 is TGCAGCGTTGGACAGATAGGGAATGAGCAGTTCTTC. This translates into CSVGQIGNEQFF.